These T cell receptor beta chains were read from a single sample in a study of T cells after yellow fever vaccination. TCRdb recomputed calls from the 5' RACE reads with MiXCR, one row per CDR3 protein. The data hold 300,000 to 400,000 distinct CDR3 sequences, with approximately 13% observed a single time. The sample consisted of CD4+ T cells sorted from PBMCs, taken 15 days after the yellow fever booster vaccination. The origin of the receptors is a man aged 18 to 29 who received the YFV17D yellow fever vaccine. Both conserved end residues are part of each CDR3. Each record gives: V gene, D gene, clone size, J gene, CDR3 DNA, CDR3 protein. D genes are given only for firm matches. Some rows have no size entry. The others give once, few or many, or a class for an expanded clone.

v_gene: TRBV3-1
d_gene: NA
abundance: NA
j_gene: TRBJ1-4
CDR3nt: TGTGCCAGCAGCCACGGACTCACCAGAGCGACTAATGAAAAACTGTTTTTT
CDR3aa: CASSHGLTRATNEKLFF

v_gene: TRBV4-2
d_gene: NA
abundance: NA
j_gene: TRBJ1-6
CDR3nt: TGTGCCAGCAGCCAAGAATCAAGAGGGTGGCAGTACCCAGGATCCTATAATTCACCCCTCCACTTT
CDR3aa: CASSQESRGWQYPGSYNSPLHF

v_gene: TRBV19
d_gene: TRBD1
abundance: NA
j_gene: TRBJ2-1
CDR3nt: TGTGCCAGTAGTACACCGGGACAGGGCTACAATGAGCAGTTCTTC
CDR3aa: CASSTPGQGYNEQFF

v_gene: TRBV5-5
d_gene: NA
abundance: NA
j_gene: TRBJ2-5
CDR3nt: TGTGCCAGCAGCTTGATCGCGGGGGCGAGTACGGAGACCCAGTACTTC
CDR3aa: CASSLIAGASTETQYF

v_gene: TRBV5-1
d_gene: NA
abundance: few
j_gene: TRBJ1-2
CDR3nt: TGCGCCAGCAGCTTGCCTGGGACGTTAAACTATGGCTACACCTTC
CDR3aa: CASSLPGTLNYGYTF

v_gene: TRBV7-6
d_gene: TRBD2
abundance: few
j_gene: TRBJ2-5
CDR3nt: TGTGCCAGCAGCCCACCGGGACTACCTCAAGAGACCCAGTACTTC
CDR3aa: CASSPPGLPQETQYF

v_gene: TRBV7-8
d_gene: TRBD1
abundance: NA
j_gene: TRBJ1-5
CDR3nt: TGTGCCAGCAGCGCGACAGGGATTAATCAGCCCCAGCATTTT
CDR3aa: CASSATGINQPQHF

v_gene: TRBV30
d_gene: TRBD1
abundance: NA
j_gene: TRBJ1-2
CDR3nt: TGTGCCTGGACAGGGGGCGCCGGTTATGGCTACACCTTC
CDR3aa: CAWTGGAGYGYTF

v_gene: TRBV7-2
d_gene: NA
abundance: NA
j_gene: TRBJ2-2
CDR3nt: TGTGCCAGCAGCCCCCGGACAGTTTCAGGGTCCGGGGAGCTGTTTTTT
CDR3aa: CASSPRTVSGSGELFF

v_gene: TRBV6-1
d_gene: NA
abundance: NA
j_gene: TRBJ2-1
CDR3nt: TGTGCCAGCAGCTTACTCGGGACTGCCGGCTACAATGAGCAGTTCTTC
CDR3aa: CASSLLGTAGYNEQFF

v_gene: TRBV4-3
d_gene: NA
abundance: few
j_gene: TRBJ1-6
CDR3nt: TGCGCCAGCAGCCAAGTTAGCGGGTTTATTTCACCCCTCCACTTT
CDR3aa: CASSQVSGFISPLHF